A single sample gave rise to the 22 T cell receptor beta chains below, sequenced in a study of blood T cell repertoires in COVID-19. The table came from immunoSEQ multiplex PCR; TCRdb's copy has only in-frame clones and leaves some out. The sample includes 300,000 to 350,000 clones, 85% to 95% of them seen just once. The sequencing sample was made of PBMCs or T cells enriched from blood (not recorded which). The receptors originated from a woman in her twenties or thirties who had been exposed to COVID-19.

The rearrangement joins TRBV12-3 or TRBV12-4 to TRBJ2-7; 8 bases map to TRBD1. Trimming removed 6 bases from V and 10 bases from J; junction bases left unmatched: 8. The CDR3 loop spans 12 amino acids. The CDR3, as DNA: TGTGCCAGCAGGAGGACAGGGCGCGCTCAGTACTTC. Its protein product is CASRRTGRAQYF.

V is TRBV3-1 (or the pseudogene TRBV3-2) and J is TRBJ1-5, with D possibly being TRBD1 (5 bases). V lost 3 bases and J lost 10, with 22 bases in between. This CDR3 has 16 amino acids. Germline lookup yields CDR1 LGHDT and CDR2 YNNKEL (reference sequence). CDR3 in amino acids: CASSHSVSGGGRPQHF. The CDR3 nucleotides read TGTGCCAGCAGCCACTCAGTTTCCGGGGGGGGACGACCCCAGCATTTT.

The chain couples TRBV19 to TRBJ2-7, with 9 bases aligning to TRBD1. The trim removed 5 bases at V and 3 bases at J, leaving 8 bases unmatched. The CDR3 totals 15 residues. From germline, CDR1 is LNHDA and CDR2 SQIVND (reference sequence). The CDR3 reads CASSPGTGIVYEQYF. CDR3 nucleotides: TGTGCCAGTAGTCCCGGGACAGGGATCGTCTACGAGCAGTACTTC.

This clone showed up just a few times. The rearrangement links TRBV5-1 to TRBJ2-4; 7 nucleotides align to TRBD2. CDR3 length equals 15 residues. The germline V gene encodes CDR1 SGHRS and CDR2 YFSETQ. Trimming removed 4 bases from V and 7 bases from J; junction bases left unmatched: 11. In DNA, the CDR3 is TGCGCCAGCAGCCTCGGGGGGATCACGAGGAACATTCAGTACTTC. It translates to CASSLGGITRNIQYF.

The CDR3 region is CASSRLAVAYEQYF. CDR3 sequence (DNA): TGTGCCAGCAGCCGACTAGCCGTAGCCTACGAGCAGTACTTC. The V call is TRBV2, the J call TRBJ2-7, with 7 bases that match TRBD2. Trimming cost V 6 bases and J 2 bases; bases outside gene matches: 7. This CDR3 contains 14 residues. Germline CDR1 reads SNHLY; CDR2 reads FYNNEI.

The J gene is TRBJ2-7, the V gene TRBV5-1, with 11 bases matching TRBD2. The CDR3 has 16 residues. Trimming removed 4 bases from V and 1 base from J; junction bases left unmatched: 7. Germline lookup yields CDR1 SGHRS and CDR2 YFSETQ. The CDR3 loop reads CASSGGLAGGSYEQYF. The CDR3 region has the DNA TGCGCCAGCAGCGGCGGGCTAGCGGGGGGTTCCTACGAGCAGTACTTC.

In its sample, this clone was seen a few times. This rearrangement joins TRBV9 to TRBJ2-3; no clear D. Trimming took off 4 bases at V and 0 bases at J, with 3 bases between the two ends. Looked up from germline, CDR1 is SGDLS and CDR2 is YYNGEE. The CDR3 sequence is 12 residues long. CDR3 in DNA: TGTGCCAGCAGCCCTAGCACAGATACGCAGTATTTT. Amino acids: CASSPSTDTQYF.

This chain joins TRBV19 and TRBJ1-2, with D maybe TRBD1 (5 bases). V was clipped by 1 base and J by 3 bases, with 9 bases between them. Germline V CDR1 and CDR2: LNHDA, SQIVND (reference sequence). The CDR3 runs to 14 residues. The CDR3 DNA sequence: TGTGCCAGTAGTATAGTTTTAGGGGACTATGGCTACACCTTC. Translating it yields CASSIVLGDYGYTF.

The chain joins TRBV6-5 to TRBJ1-1; possible D gene TRBD1, 6 bases. The germline V gene encodes CDR1 MNHEY and CDR2 SVGAGI. The CDR3 sequence is 15 residues long. Trimming took 4 bases from V and 1 from J, leaving 13 bases between them. This CDR3 is CASSSLDSKNTEAFF. CDR3 DNA: TGTGCCAGCAGTTCCTTGGACAGCAAGAACACTGAAGCTTTCTTT.

The rearrangement uses TRBV2 and TRBJ1-2; 7 positions agree with TRBD1. Per the germline V gene, CDR1 is SNHLY and CDR2 is FYNNEI. Trimming removed 2 bases from V and 4 bases from J; junction bases left unmatched: 4. The CDR3 has 14 amino acids. In DNA form, the CDR3 reads TGTGCCAGCAGTGAAAGGGGGCCCTTCTATGGCTACACCTTC. It specifies CASSERGPFYGYTF.

The chain employs TRBV7-9 and TRBJ2-5, with 16 bases that match TRBD2. V lost 3 bases to trimming and J lost 8 bases; unmatched junction nucleotides: 15. Germline values: CDR1 SEHNR, CDR2 FQNEAQ (reference sequence). The CDR3 runs 19 residues. In DNA form, the CDR3 reads TGTGCCAGCAGCTTTTCGATCCCGGGACTAGCGGGGGGGCTCCGAACCCAGTACTTC. It encodes CASSFSIPGLAGGLRTQYF.

CDR3 DNA sequence: TGTGCCAGCAGCTTCCGGACTAGCGATGGAGATACGCAGTATTTT. Amino acids: CASSFRTSDGDTQYF. The genes are TRBV11-2 and TRBJ2-3, with 9 positions matching TRBD2. The CDR3 is 15 amino acids. Germline V CDR1 and CDR2: SGHAT, FQNNGV. Trimming at V came to 3 bases and at J to 5 bases, leaving 6 bases not matched to a gene.

This chain uses TRBV19 with TRBJ1-2; 10 bases fit TRBD1. This CDR3 is built from 15 residues. Germline assignment: CDR1 LNHDA and CDR2 SQIVND (reference sequence). The ends lost 5 bases at V and 8 bases at J; junction bases unmatched: 11. The CDR3 nucleotides read TGTGCCAGTAGTGTCTGGGGACAGGGGTCGGTCGGCTACACCTTC. Its translation is CASSVWGQGSVGYTF.

This chain connects TRBV12-5 to TRBJ2-1, with D maybe TRBD2 (6 bases). The CDR3 runs to 18 residues. Trimming took 0 bases from V and 10 from J, leaving 25 bases between them. From germline, CDR1 is LGHNT and CDR2 FRNRAP. CDR3 amino acids: CASGLVVVAGRGKREQFF. DNA of the CDR3: TGTGCTAGTGGTTTGGTAGTGGTGGCTGGGCGGGGTAAAAGGGAGCAGTTCTTC.

The chain is built from TRBV10-3 and TRBJ2-5; 8 nucleotides align to TRBD2. The length of the CDR3 is 16 residues. Germline V CDR1 and CDR2: ENHRY, SYGVKD. V lost 2 bases and J lost 1; bases outside the gene matches: 6. CDR3 sequence: CAISERASGFQETQYF. The DNA for the CDR3 is TGTGCCATCAGTGAGCGGGCTAGCGGGTTCCAAGAGACCCAGTACTTC.

The CDR3 here is CASSLAATSGGETQYF. The DNA for the CDR3 is TGTGCCAGCAGCTTGGCGGCGACTAGCGGGGGGGAGACCCAGTACTTC. The V and J genes are TRBV5-8 and TRBJ2-5, with 13 positions matching TRBD2. Trimming cost V 0 bases and J 5 bases; bases outside gene matches: 4. The CDR3 loop spans 16 amino acids. The germline gives CDR1 SGHTS, CDR2 YDEGEE.

J is TRBJ2-1 and V is TRBV11-1, with D tentatively TRBD2 (5 bases). Germline V CDR1 and CDR2: SGHAT, FQDESV (reference sequence). This CDR3 is 15 amino acids long. V gave up 5 bases and J gave up 5 bases, with 16 bases separating them. The CDR3 loop reads CASSPHPGSDNEQFF. In DNA, the CDR3 is TGTGCCAGCAGCCCTCACCCGGGGAGCGACAATGAGCAGTTCTTC.

This clone has a single count. V gene TRBV24-1 combines with J gene TRBJ1-2; 7 bases are shared with TRBD1. Germline V CDR1 and CDR2: KGHDR, SFDVKD. With 3 bases clipped from V and 8 bases from J, the junction kept 8 bases outside the gene matches. The CDR3 extends over 14 amino acids. As DNA, the CDR3 is TGTGCCACCAGTGATGTGGGGACAGTTCGGGGCTACACCTTC. Amino acids: CATSDVGTVRGYTF.

The rearrangement joins TRBV7-2 to TRBJ2-1; 9 bases agree with TRBD1. The germline CDR1 and CDR2 sequences are SGHTA and FQGNSA. The CDR3 is made up of 13 amino acids. J gave up 12 bases and V 5 bases, and 8 bases lay outside the gene matches. CDR3 DNA sequence: TGTGCCAGCAGCGCATGGACAGGGGAGGGGCAGTTCTTC. Translated, it gives CASSAWTGEGQFF.

This clone appeared a single time. The CDR3 bases are TGTGCCAGCAGTTCCAGGGTTGGCACTGAAGCTTTCTTT. This sequence encodes CASSSRVGTEAFF. The chain carries TRBV6-5 and TRBJ1-1, with D possibly being TRBD1 (5 bases). V dropped 4 bases and J dropped 4 bases, with 10 bases sitting between them. The CDR3 is made up of 13 amino acids. CDR1 and CDR2 (germline): MNHEY, SVGAGI.

The rearrangement links TRBV5-1 to TRBJ2-3; no reliable D call. The CDR3 is 15 residues long. Per the germline V gene, CDR1 is SGHRS and CDR2 is YFSETQ. V shed 9 bases and J shed 2 bases, with 19 bases lying between them. This chain's CDR3 is CATPEVTGYTDTQYF. DNA of the CDR3: TGCGCCACCCCCGAGGTTACGGGTTACACAGATACGCAGTATTTT.

The chain recombines TRBV7-2 with TRBJ1-1; possible D gene TRBD1, 6 bases. This CDR3 has 16 residues. V shed 2 bases and J shed 4 bases, with 17 bases lying between them. Germline V gives CDR1 SGHTA, CDR2 FQGNSA. CDR3 amino acids: CASSLLPVGGRTEAFF. DNA for the CDR3: TGTGCCAGCAGCTTACTTCCGGTGGGGGGGCGCACTGAAGCTTTCTTT.